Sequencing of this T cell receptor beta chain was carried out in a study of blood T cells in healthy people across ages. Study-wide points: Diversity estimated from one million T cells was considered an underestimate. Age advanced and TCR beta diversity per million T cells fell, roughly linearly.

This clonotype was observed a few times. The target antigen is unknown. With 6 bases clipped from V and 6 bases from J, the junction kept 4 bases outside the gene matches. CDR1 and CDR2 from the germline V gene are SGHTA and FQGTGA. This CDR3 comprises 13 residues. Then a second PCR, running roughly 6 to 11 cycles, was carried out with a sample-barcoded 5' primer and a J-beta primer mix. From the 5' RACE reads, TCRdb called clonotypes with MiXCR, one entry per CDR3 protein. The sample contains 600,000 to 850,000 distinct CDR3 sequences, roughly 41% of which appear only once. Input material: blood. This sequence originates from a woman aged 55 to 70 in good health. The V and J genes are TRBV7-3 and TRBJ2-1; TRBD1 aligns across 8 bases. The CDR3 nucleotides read TGTGCCAGCAGTTGGACAGGGAGCAATGAGCAGTTCTTC. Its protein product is CASSWTGSNEQFF.